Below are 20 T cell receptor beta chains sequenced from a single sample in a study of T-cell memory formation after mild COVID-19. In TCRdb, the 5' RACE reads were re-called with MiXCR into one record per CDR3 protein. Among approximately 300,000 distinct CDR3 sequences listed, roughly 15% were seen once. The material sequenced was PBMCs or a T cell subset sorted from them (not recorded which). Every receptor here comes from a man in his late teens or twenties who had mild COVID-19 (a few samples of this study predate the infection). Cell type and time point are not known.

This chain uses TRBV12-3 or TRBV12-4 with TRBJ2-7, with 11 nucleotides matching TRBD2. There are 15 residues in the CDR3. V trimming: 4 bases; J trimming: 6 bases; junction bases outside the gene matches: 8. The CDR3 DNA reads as TGTGCCAGCAGTTCTAGCGGGGGGCTATGGGGCGAGCAGTACTTC. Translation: CASSSSGGLWGEQYF.

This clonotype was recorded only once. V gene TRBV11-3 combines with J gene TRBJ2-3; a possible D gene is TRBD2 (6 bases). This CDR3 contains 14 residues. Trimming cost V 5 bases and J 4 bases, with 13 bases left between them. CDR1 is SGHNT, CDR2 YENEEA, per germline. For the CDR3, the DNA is TGTGCCAGCAGCCAAGAGGGACTGCCAGATACGCAGTATTTT. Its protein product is CASSQEGLPDTQYF. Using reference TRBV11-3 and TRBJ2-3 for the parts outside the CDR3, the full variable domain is EAGVVQSPRYKIIEKKQPVAFWCNPISGHNTLYWYLQNLGQGPELLIRYENEEAVDDSQLPKDRFSAERLKGVDSTLKIQPAELGDSAVYLCASSQEGLPDTQYFGPGTRLTVL.

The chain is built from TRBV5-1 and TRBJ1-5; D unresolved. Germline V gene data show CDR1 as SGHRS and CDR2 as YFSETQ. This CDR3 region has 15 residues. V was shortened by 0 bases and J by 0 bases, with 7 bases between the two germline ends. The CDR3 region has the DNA TGCGCCAGCAGCTTGGGACCTTATAGCAATCAGCCCCAGCATTTT. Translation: CASSLGPYSNQPQHF. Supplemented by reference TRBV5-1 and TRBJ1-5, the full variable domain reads KAGVTQTPRYLIKTRGQQVTLSCSPISGHRSVSWYQQTPGQGLQFLFEYFSETQRNKGNFPGRFSGRQFSNSRSEMNVSTLELGDSALYLCASSLGPYSNQPQHFGDGTRLSIL.

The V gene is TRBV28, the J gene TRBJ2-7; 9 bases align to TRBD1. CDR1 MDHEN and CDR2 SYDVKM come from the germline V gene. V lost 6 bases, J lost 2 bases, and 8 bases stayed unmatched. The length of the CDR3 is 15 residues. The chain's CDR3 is CASRKQGAGTYEQYV. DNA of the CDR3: TGTGCCAGCAGAAAACAGGGGGCTGGCACCTACGAGCAGTACGTC.

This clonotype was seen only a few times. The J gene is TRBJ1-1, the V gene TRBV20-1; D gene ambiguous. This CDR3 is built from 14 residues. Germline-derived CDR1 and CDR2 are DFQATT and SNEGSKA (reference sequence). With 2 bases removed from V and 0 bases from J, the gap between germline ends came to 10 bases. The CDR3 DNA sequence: TGCAGTGCTAGAAGCCAGATCTTGAACACTGAAGCTTTCTTT. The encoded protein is CSARSQILNTEAFF.

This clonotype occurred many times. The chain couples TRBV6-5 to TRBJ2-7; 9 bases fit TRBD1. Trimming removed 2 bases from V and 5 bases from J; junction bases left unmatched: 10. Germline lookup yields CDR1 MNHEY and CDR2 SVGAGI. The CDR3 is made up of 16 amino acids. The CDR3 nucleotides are TGTGCCAGCAGTTACAACTCGGGGACAGGGATGAACGAGCAGTACTTC. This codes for CASSYNSGTGMNEQYF.

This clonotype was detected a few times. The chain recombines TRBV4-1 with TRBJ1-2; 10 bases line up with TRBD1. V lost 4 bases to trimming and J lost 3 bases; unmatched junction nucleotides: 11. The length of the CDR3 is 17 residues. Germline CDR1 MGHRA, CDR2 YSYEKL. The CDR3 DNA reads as TGCGCCAGCAGCCTCCCGGGACAGGGGAAAGTCGACTATGGCTACACCTTC. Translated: CASSLPGQGKVDYGYTF.

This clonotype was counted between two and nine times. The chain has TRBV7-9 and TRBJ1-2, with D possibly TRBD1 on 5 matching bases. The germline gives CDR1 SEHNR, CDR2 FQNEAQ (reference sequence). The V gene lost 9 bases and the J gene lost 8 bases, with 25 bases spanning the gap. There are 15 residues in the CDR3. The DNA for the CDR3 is TGTGCCAGTATGATCCGGGACCGCGGTAGAGGAGGCTACACCTTC. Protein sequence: CASMIRDRGRGGYTF.

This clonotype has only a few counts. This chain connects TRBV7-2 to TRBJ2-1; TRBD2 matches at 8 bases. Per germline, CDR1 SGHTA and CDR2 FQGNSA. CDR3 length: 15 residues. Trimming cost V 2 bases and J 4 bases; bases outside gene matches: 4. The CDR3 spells CASSLRGGGYNEQFF. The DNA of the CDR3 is TGTGCCAGCAGCTTAAGAGGCGGGGGGTACAATGAGCAGTTCTTC.

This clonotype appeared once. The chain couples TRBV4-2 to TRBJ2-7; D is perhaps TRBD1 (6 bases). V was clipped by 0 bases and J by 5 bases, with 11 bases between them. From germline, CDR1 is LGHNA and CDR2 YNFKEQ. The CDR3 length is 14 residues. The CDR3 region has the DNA TGTGCCAGCAGCCAAGATAGAGGGGGAAACGAGCAGTACTTC. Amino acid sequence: CASSQDRGGNEQYF.

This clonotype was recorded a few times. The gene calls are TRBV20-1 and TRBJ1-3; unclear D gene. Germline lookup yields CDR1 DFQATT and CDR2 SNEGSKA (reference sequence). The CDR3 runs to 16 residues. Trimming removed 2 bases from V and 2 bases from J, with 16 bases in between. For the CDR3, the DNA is TGCAGTGCTAGATGGCCAGCCCTGAAGGCTGGAAACACCATATATTTT. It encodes CSARWPALKAGNTIYF.

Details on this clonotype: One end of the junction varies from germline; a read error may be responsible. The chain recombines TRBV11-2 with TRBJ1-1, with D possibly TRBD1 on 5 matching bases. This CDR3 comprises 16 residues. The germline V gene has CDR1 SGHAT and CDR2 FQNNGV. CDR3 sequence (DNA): TGTGCCAGAAGCTCAACATGGGGGACGGTGAACACTGAAGCTTTCTTT. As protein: CARSSTWGTVNTEAFF.

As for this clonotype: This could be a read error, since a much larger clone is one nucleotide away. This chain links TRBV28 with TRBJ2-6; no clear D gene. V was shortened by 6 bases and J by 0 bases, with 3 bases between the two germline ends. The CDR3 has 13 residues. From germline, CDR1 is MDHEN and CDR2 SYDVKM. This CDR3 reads CASRRSGANVLTF. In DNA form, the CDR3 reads TGTGCCAGCAGGCGCTCTGGGGCCAACGTCCTGACTTTC. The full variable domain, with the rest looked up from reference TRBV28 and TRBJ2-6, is DVKVTQSSRYLVKRTGEKVFLECVQDMDHENMFWYRQDPGLGLRLIYFSYDVKMKEKGDIPEGYSVSREKKERFSLILESASTNQTSMYLCASRRSGANVLTFGAGSRLTVL.

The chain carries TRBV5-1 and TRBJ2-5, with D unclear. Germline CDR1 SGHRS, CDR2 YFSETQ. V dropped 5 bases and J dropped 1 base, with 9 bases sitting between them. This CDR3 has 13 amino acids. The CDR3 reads CASSGRPQETQYF. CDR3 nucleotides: TGCGCCAGCAGTGGGCGGCCCCAAGAGACCCAGTACTTC.

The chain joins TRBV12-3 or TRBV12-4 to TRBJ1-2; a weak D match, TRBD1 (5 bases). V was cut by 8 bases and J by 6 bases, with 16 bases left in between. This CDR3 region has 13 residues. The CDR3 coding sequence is TGTGCCAGCGACACACCAGGGTACCATGGCTACACCTTC. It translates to CASDTPGYHGYTF.

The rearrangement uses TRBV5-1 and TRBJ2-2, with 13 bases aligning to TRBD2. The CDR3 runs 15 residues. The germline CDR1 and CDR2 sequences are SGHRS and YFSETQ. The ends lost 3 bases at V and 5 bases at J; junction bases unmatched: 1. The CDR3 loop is CASSWGLAGTGELFF. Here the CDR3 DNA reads TGCGCCAGCAGCTGGGGACTAGCGGGAACCGGGGAGCTGTTTTTT.

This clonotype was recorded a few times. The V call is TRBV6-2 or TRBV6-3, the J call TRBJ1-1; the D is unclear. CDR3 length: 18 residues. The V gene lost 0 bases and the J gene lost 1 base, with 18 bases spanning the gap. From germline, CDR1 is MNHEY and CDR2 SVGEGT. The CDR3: CASSYSFMGVGGNTEAFF. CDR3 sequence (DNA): TGTGCCAGCAGTTACTCGTTTATGGGCGTCGGAGGGAACACTGAAGCTTTCTTT.

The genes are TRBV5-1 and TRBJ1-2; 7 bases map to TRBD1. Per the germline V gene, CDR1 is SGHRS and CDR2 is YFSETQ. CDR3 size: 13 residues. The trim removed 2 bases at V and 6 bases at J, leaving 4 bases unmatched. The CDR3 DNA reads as TGCGCCAGCAGCTTTGACAGGGAACATGGCTACACCTTC. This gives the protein CASSFDREHGYTF.

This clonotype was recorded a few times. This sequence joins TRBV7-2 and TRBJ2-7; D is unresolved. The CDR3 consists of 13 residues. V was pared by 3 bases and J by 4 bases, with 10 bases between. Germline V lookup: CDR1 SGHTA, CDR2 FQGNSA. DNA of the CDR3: TGTGCCAGCAGCTTTGCTAGAGGTTACGAGCAGTACTTC. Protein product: CASSFARGYEQYF.

CDR3 DNA sequence: TGCGCCAGCAGCCAAGATCGTGGGACCTACGAGCAGTACTTC. Residues: CASSQDRGTYEQYF. The gene calls are TRBV4-3 and TRBJ2-7; D is ambiguous. V gave up 0 bases and J gave up 2 bases, with 8 bases separating them. The CDR3 consists of 14 residues. Germline V gene sequence: CDR1 LGHNA, CDR2 YSLEER.